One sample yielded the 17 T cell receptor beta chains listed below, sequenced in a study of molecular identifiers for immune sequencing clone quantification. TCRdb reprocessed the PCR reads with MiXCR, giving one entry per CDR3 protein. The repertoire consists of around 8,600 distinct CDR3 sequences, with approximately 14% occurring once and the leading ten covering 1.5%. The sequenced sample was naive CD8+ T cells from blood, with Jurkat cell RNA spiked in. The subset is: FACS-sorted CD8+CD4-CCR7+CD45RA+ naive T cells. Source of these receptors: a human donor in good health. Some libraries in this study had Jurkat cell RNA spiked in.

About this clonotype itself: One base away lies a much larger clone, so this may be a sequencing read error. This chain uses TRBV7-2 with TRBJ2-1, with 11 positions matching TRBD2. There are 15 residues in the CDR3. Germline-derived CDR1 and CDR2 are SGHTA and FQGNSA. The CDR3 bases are TGTGCCAGCAGCGCCTGGCTAGCGGGAGGCAATGGGCAGTTCTTC. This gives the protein CASSAWLAGGNGQFF.

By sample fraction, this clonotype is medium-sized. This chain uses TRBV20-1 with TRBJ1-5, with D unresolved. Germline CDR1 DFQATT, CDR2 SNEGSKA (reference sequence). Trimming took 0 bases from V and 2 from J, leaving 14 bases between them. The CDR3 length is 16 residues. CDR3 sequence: CSARDPGQEGNQPQHF. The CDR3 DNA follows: TGCAGTGCTAGAGATCCTGGGCAGGAGGGCAATCAGCCCCAGCATTTT.

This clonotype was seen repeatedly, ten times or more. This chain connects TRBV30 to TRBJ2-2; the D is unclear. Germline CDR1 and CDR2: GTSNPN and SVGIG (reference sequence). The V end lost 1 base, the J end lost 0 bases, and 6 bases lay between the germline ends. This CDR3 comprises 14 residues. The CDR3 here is CAWSGRSNTGELFF. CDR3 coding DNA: TGTGCCTGGAGTGGACGGTCGAACACCGGGGAGCTGTTTTTT.

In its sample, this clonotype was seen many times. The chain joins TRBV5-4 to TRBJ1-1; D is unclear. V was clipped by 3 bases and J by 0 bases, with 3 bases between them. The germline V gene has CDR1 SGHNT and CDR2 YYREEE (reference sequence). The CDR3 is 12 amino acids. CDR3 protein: CASSSMNTEAFF. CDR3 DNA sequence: TGTGCCAGCAGCTCCATGAACACTGAAGCTTTCTTT.

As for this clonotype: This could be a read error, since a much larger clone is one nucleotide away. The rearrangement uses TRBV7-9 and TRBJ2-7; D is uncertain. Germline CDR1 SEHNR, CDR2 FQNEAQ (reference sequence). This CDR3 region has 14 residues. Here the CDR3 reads CASSTSKRSHEQYF. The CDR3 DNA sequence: TGTGCCAGCAGCACAAGCAAACGCTCCCACGAGCAGTACTTC.

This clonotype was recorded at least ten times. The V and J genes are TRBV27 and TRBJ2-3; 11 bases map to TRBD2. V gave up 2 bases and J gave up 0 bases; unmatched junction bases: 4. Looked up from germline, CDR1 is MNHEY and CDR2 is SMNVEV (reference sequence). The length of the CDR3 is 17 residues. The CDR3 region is CASSLETSGTSTDTQYF. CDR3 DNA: TGTGCCAGCAGTTTAGAGACTAGCGGGACTAGCACAGATACGCAGTATTTT.

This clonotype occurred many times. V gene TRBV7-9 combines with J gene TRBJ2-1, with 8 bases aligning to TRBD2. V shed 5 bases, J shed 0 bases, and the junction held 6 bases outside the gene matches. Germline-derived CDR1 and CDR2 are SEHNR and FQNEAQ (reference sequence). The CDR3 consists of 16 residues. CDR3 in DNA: TGTGCCAGCAGCCCCCCAAGCGGGAGCTCCTACAATGAGCAGTTCTTC. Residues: CASSPPSGSSYNEQFF.

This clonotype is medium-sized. This chain's CDR3 is CASSQGGGKHTEAFF. As DNA, the CDR3 is TGTGCCAGCAGCCAAGGGGGGGGAAAGCATACTGAAGCTTTCTTT. This chain uses TRBV9 with TRBJ1-1; possibly TRBD1 for D (6 bases). Germline CDR1 SGDLS, CDR2 YYNGEE. CDR3 size: 15 residues. Trimming cost V 4 bases and J 5 bases, with 18 bases left between them.

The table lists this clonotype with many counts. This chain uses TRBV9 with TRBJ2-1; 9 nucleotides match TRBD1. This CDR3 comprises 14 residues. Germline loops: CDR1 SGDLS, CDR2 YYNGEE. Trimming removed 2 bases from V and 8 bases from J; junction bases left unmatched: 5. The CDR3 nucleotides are TGTGCCAGCAGCGTCAGGACAGGGGTTCATGAGCAGTTCTTC. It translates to CASSVRTGVHEQFF.

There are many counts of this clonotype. In nucleotides, the CDR3 is TGTGCCAGTAGTTCCTTTTGGACAGGGGACAATGAGCAGTTCTTC. Amino acid sequence: CASSSFWTGDNEQFF. The genes are TRBV19 and TRBJ2-1; 9 positions agree with TRBD1. The CDR3 runs 15 residues. Germline values: CDR1 LNHDA, CDR2 SQIVND (reference sequence). J was trimmed by 5 bases and V by 5 bases; bases with no gene match: 7. Full variable domain (missing parts from reference TRBV19 and TRBJ2-1): DGGITQSPKYLFRKEGQNVTLSCEQNLNHDAMYWYRQDPGQGLRLIYYSQIVNDFQKGDIAEGYSVSREKKESFPLTVTSAQKNPTAFYLCASSSFWTGDNEQFFGPGTRLTVL.

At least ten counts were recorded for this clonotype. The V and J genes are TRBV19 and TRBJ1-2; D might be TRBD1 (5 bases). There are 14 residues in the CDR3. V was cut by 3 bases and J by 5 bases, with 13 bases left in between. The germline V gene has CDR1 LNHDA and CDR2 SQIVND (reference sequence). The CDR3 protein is CASSIAGSDYGYTF. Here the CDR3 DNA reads TGTGCCAGTAGTATTGCAGGGTCCGATTATGGCTACACCTTC.

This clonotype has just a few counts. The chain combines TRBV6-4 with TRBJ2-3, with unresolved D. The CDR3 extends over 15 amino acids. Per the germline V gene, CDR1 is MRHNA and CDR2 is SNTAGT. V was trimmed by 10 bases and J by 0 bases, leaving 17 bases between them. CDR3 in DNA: TGTGCCACTCCCAAGGTCCCGGCCAGCACAGATACGCAGTATTTT. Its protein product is CATPKVPASTDTQYF.

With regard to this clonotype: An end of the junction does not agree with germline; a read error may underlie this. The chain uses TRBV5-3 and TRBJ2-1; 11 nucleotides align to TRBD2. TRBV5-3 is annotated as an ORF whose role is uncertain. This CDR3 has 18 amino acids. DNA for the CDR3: TGTGCCGGCAGCTTGGTACTAGCGGGAGCGGTAGGTCCCAATGAGCGGTTCTTC. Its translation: CAGSLVLAGAVGPNERFF.

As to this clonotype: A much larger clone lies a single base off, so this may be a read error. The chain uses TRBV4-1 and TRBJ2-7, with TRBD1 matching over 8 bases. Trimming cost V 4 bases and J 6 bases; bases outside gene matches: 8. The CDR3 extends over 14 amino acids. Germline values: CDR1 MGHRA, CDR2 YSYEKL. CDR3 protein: CASSLTDRACEQYF. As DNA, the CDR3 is TGCGCCAGCAGCCTAACGGACAGGGCCTGCGAGCAGTACTTC.

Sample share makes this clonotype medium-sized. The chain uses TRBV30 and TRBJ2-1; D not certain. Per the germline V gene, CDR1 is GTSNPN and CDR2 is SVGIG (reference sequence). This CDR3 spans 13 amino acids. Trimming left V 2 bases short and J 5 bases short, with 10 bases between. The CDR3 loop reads CAWSLGGNNEQFF. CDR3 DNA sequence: TGTGCCTGGAGTCTCGGCGGAAACAATGAGCAGTTCTTC. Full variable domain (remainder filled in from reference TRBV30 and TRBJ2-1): SQTIHQWPATLVQPVGSPLSLECTVEGTSNPNLYWYRQAAGRGLQLLFYSVGIGQISSEVPQNLSASRPQDRQFILSSKKLLLSDSGFYLCAWSLGGNNEQFFGPGTRLTVL.

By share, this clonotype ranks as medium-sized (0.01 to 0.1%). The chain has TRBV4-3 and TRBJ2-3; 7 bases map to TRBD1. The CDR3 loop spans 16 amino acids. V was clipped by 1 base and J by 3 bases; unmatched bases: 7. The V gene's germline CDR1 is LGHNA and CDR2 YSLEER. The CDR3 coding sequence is TGCGCCAGCAGCCAAGTCGGGCAGGGGGTGACAGATACGCAGTATTTT. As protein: CASSQVGQGVTDTQYF.

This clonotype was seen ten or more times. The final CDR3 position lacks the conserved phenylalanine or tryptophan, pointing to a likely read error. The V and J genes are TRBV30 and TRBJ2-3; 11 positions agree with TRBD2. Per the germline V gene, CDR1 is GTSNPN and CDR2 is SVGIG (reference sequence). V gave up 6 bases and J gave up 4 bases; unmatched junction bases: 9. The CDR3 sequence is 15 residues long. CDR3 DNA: TGTGCCTGCGACCTACTAGCGGGAGTCCCAGATACGCAGTATCTT. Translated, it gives CACDLLAGVPDTQYL.